This TCR beta chain came from a study of patients and donors after allogeneic stem cell transplantation. This clonotype was counted only a few times. The germline V and J ends were trimmed by 3 bases and 2 bases, with 7 bases remaining between them. Germline assignment: CDR1 SNHLY and CDR2 FYNNEI. CDR3 length equals 13 residues. TCRdb re-called the RT-PCR reads with MiXCR, one entry per CDR3 protein. Of some 2,100 distinct CDR3 sequences listed, around 30% are singletons. This TCR came from a human donor who was either an allogeneic HSCT recipient or a stem cell or donor lymphocyte infusion donor (not recorded which). It is not recorded whose cells these are; they may come from a transplant donor. The gene calls are TRBV2 and TRBJ1-1; D is undetermined. What was sequenced was blood, either unsorted or a sorted T cell fraction (not recorded which). As DNA, the CDR3 is TGTGCCAGCAGTGAGACGGTAAACACTGAAGCTTTCTTT. This translates into CASSETVNTEAFF.